Below, 24 T cell receptor beta chains from the same sample are listed, as sequenced in a study of T-cell memory formation after mild COVID-19. Each CDR3 protein gets one entry after TCRdb re-called the 5' RACE reads with MiXCR. The sample records 250,000 or so distinct CDR3 sequences, around 17% being singletons. Sequenced sample: PBMCs or a T cell subset sorted from them (not recorded which). The receptor source for this set is a young man who had mild COVID-19 (a few samples of this study predate the infection). Cell type and time point are not known.

In nucleotides, the CDR3 is TGTGCCAGCAGTTTTATGGGGAGTAGCACTGAAGCTTTCTTT. Encoded protein: CASSFMGSSTEAFF. J is TRBJ1-1 and V is TRBV28, with D unresolved. This CDR3 has 14 residues. V dropped 3 bases and J dropped 4 bases, with 12 bases sitting between them. Germline V gives CDR1 MDHEN, CDR2 SYDVKM.

This clonotype was counted only a few times. The genes are TRBV6-5 and TRBJ1-1, with a weak D call TRBD1 (5 bases). The CDR3 has 13 amino acids. Germline assignment: CDR1 MNHEY and CDR2 SVGAGI. V was cut by 6 bases and J by 1 base, with 9 bases left in between. In DNA, the CDR3 is TGTGCCAGCAGCGGGACTAAGAACACTGAAGCTTTCTTT. It specifies CASSGTKNTEAFF.

This clonotype was picked up a small number of times. This chain links TRBV20-1 with TRBJ2-7, with D possibly being TRBD1 (5 bases). CDR3 length: 14 amino acids. V was cut by 3 bases and J by 2 bases, with 14 bases left in between. Per the germline V gene, CDR1 is DFQATT and CDR2 is SNEGSKA (reference sequence). DNA for the CDR3: TGCAGTGCTAGCTCTGTGGACACCGCCTACGAGCAGTACGTC. The encoded protein is CSASSVDTAYEQYV.

The V and J genes are TRBV7-9 and TRBJ1-6; 9 nucleotides agree with TRBD1. There are 15 residues in the CDR3. J gave up 7 bases and V 5 bases, and 6 bases lay outside the gene matches. Germline V CDR1 and CDR2: SEHNR, FQNEAQ (reference sequence). In nucleotides, the CDR3 is TGTGCCAGCAGCGCGAGACAGGGGGGAAATTCACCCCTCCACTTT. This gives the protein CASSARQGGNSPLHF.

This clonotype appeared a few times. The chain links TRBV18 to TRBJ2-5; D may be TRBD2 (6 bases). This CDR3 contains 15 residues. Looked up from germline, CDR1 is KGHSH and CDR2 is LQKENI. Trimming shortened V by 4 bases and J by 0 bases, and 12 bases separated the two germline ends. The CDR3 nucleotides are TGTGCCAGCTCACTTTACGGGACTTACCAAGAGACCCAGTACTTC. This translates into CASSLYGTYQETQYF.

The gene calls are TRBV30 and TRBJ2-3, with 7 bases aligning to TRBD2. V lost 2 bases to trimming and J lost 3 bases; unmatched junction nucleotides: 2. Per the germline V gene, CDR1 is GTSNPN and CDR2 is SVGIG (reference sequence). This CDR3 is 13 amino acids long. The CDR3 is CAWSPGGTDTQYF. The CDR3 DNA reads TGTGCCTGGAGTCCGGGGGGAACAGATACGCAGTATTTT.

This clonotype turned up a few times. J is TRBJ1-5 and V is TRBV5-1, with D possibly matching TRBD1 (6 bases). With 4 bases removed from V and 5 bases from J, the gap between germline ends came to 13 bases. The V gene's germline CDR1 is SGHRS and CDR2 YFSETQ. The CDR3 has 14 residues. The CDR3 spells CASSPEGGDQPQHF. The DNA for the CDR3 is TGCGCCAGCAGCCCAGAGGGGGGGGATCAGCCCCAGCATTTT.

This clonotype has at least ten counts. The chain has TRBV27 and TRBJ2-3; no clear D gene. Trimming shortened V by 6 bases and J by 2 bases, and 15 bases separated the two germline ends. The CDR3 length is 15 residues. Germline lookup yields CDR1 MNHEY and CDR2 SMNVEV (reference sequence). CDR3 coding DNA: TGTGCCAGCAGCCTCCAGTTGGGTTTCACAGATACGCAGTATTTT. Translation gives CASSLQLGFTDTQYF.

This rearrangement joins TRBV7-2 to TRBJ2-7; 7 nucleotides align to TRBD2. The length of the CDR3 is 15 residues. V lost 5 bases and J lost 3; bases outside the gene matches: 10. Germline V lookup: CDR1 SGHTA, CDR2 FQGNSA. The CDR3 here is CASSVFVGGSYEQYF. CDR3 nucleotide sequence: TGTGCCAGCAGCGTCTTCGTCGGGGGGAGCTACGAGCAGTACTTC. The whole variable domain, filled in from reference TRBV7-2 and TRBJ2-7, reads GAGVSQSPSNKVTEKGKDVELRCDPISGHTALYWYRQSLGQGLEFLIYFQGNSAPDKSGLPSDRFSAERTGGSVSTLTIQRTQQEDSAVYLCASSVFVGGSYEQYFGPGTRLTVT.

The rearrangement uses TRBV7-2 and TRBJ2-1; tentatively, D is TRBD2 (6 bases). Trimming cost V 8 bases and J 4 bases, with 12 bases left between them. This CDR3 is built from 13 residues. In germline, CDR1 is SGHTA, CDR2 FQGNSA. In DNA, the CDR3 is TGTGCCAGCGCAATTCGGGGGTACAATGAGCAGTTCTTC. Its translation is CASAIRGYNEQFF.

The gene calls are TRBV24-1 and TRBJ2-3; no clear D. This CDR3 spans 13 amino acids. Trimming removed 4 bases from V and 6 bases from J, with 10 bases in between. In germline, CDR1 is KGHDR, CDR2 SFDVKD. The CDR3 region is CATSDDTADTQYF. The CDR3 DNA reads as TGTGCCACCAGTGACGACACTGCCGATACGCAGTATTTT.

The sample holds a few counts of this clonotype. The chain is built from TRBV20-1 and TRBJ1-2; D is possibly TRBD1 (5 bases). The CDR3 has 13 residues. Germline V CDR1 and CDR2: DFQATT, SNEGSKA (reference sequence). V dropped 0 bases and J dropped 4 bases, with 9 bases sitting between them. CDR3 DNA: TGCAGTGCTAGAGACAGGGAAACCTATGGCTACACCTTC. It specifies CSARDRETYGYTF.

The J gene is TRBJ1-5, the V gene TRBV30; tentative D call: TRBD1 (5 bases). Germline V gives CDR1 GTSNPN, CDR2 SVGIG (reference sequence). V lost 1 base and J 0 bases, leaving 10 bases between the germline ends. This CDR3 spans 15 amino acids. The CDR3 region has the DNA TGTGCCTGGAGTGCTGGGACCTATAGCAATCAGCCCCAGCATTTT. Protein: CAWSAGTYSNQPQHF. Full variable domain (outside the CDR3, taken from reference TRBV30 and TRBJ1-5): SQTIHQWPATLVQPVGSPLSLECTVEGTSNPNLYWYRQAAGRGLQLLFYSVGIGQISSEVPQNLSASRPQDRQFILSSKKLLLSDSGFYLCAWSAGTYSNQPQHFGDGTRLSIL.

The chain couples TRBV5-1 to TRBJ2-1; the D call may be TRBD1 or TRBD2 (7 bases each). The CDR3 contains 14 residues. Germline-derived CDR1 and CDR2 are SGHRS and YFSETQ. Trimming pared 4 bases from V and 6 bases from J, leaving 14 bases between. CDR3 amino acids: CASSPIRGGNEQFF. CDR3 in DNA: TGCGCCAGCAGCCCCATCAGGGGGGGCAATGAGCAGTTCTTC.

The chain uses TRBV3-1 and TRBJ2-3; possible D gene TRBD2, 5 bases. Between the trimmed V and J ends, which lost 4 bases and 2 bases, there was a span of 13 bases. The germline gives CDR1 LGHDT, CDR2 YNNKEL (reference sequence). The CDR3 length is 15 residues. The CDR3 bases are TGTGCCAGCAGCCCCGGGGAGCGACTCACAGATACGCAGTATTTT. It translates to CASSPGERLTDTQYF.

This clonotype was seen repeatedly, ten times or more. The gene calls are TRBV12-3 or TRBV12-4 and TRBJ2-3; D might be TRBD2 (7 bases). Trimming cost V 5 bases and J 6 bases, with 18 bases left between them. The CDR3 is 15 amino acids. Here the CDR3 reads CASSPGGRFADTQYF. CDR3 DNA sequence: TGTGCCAGCAGTCCGGGGGGCCGGTTTGCGGATACGCAGTATTTT.

This clonotype occurred many times. The chain combines TRBV7-3 with TRBJ2-1, with 7 bases aligning to TRBD2. V was clipped by 6 bases and J by 2 bases; unmatched bases: 7. The CDR3 loop spans 15 amino acids. CDR1 and CDR2 from the germline V gene are SGHTA and FQGTGA. CDR3 loop: CASSHSGAAYNEQFF. The CDR3 region has the DNA TGTGCCAGCAGTCACAGCGGGGCGGCCTACAATGAGCAGTTCTTC.

This clonotype has just a few counts. The chain couples TRBV24-1 to TRBJ1-1; the D is unclear. V dropped 3 bases and J dropped 6 bases, with 7 bases sitting between them. The length of the CDR3 is 12 residues. CDR1 is KGHDR and CDR2 is SFDVKD in the germline V gene. The CDR3 coding sequence is TGTGCCACCAGTGATCCTGGACCTGAAGCTTTCTTT. It specifies CATSDPGPEAFF.

This clonotype was seen just once. The chain recombines TRBV5-1 with TRBJ2-6; D not certain. Trimming left V 4 bases short and J 1 base short, with 3 bases between. The CDR3 loop spans 13 amino acids. Germline V gives CDR1 SGHRS, CDR2 YFSETQ. The CDR3 sequence: CASSTSGANVLTF. The CDR3 DNA reads TGCGCCAGCAGCACTTCTGGGGCCAACGTCCTGACTTTC.

The CDR3 sequence is CASNKGSYEQYV. In DNA, the CDR3 is TGTGCCAGTAACAAGGGCTCCTACGAGCAGTACGTC. The genes are TRBV2 and TRBJ2-7, with D uncertain. The length of the CDR3 is 12 residues. V was cut by 9 bases and J by 0 bases, with 9 bases left in between. CDR1 and CDR2 (germline): SNHLY, FYNNEI.

This clonotype occurred a few times. This chain connects TRBV27 to TRBJ1-2, with no clear D. V was cut by 0 bases and J by 2 bases, with 10 bases left in between. Germline values: CDR1 MNHEY, CDR2 SMNVEV (reference sequence). This CDR3 contains 15 residues. The DNA for the CDR3 is TGTGCCAGCAGTTTATCGGTGGCTTGGAACTATGGCTACACCTTC. It codes for CASSLSVAWNYGYTF.

This chain joins TRBV7-6 and TRBJ2-7; possibly TRBD2 for D (5 bases). The CDR3 is 14 amino acids. Per the germline V gene, CDR1 is SGHVS and CDR2 is FNYEAQ. V was trimmed by 2 bases and J by 0 bases, leaving 8 bases between them. In nucleotides, the CDR3 is TGTGCCAGCAGCTTATCCGGGATCTCCTACGAGCAGTACTTC. Protein sequence: CASSLSGISYEQYF.

This clonotype was seen a few times. This rearrangement joins TRBV12-3 or TRBV12-4 to TRBJ2-6; a possible D gene is TRBD2 (5 bases). Trimming shortened V by 4 bases and J by 2 bases, and 9 bases separated the two germline ends. The CDR3 is 15 amino acids. CDR3 in DNA: TGTGCCAGCAGTTACCACGGGGCTGGGGCCAACGTCCTGACTTTC. Residues: CASSYHGAGANVLTF.

This clonotype turned up a few times. The chain is built from TRBV11-1 and TRBJ2-1, with 7 bases identical to TRBD2. The V gene end was trimmed by 7 bases and the J gene end by 4 bases; junction bases not matched to a gene: 13. Germline CDR1 and CDR2: SGHAT and FQDESV (reference sequence). This CDR3 has 16 amino acids. The CDR3 DNA follows: TGTGCCAGCACCCCAGCGCGGGGGAAGGGTTACAATGAGCAGTTCTTC. Amino acids: CASTPARGKGYNEQFF.